What follows describes a single TCR beta chain. Its antigen remains unknown. The CDR3 consists of 15 residues. Per the germline V gene, CDR1 is MNHNS and CDR2 is SASEGT. Trimming shortened V by 6 bases and J by 7 bases, and 19 bases separated the two germline ends. Diagnosis of hyperthyroidism was new in patients aged 18 to 65, and its duration was under 2 months. Orbital computed tomography, thyroid ultrasound, serum thyroxine and TRAb, and clinical symptoms together informed the diagnoses. These data belong to a study of T cells in Graves' hyperthyroidism and ophthalmopathy. Study as a whole: Before treatment of any kind, peripheral blood was taken at initial diagnosis. Broader study findings: Stable hyperthyroidism and ophthalmopathy were separated using 13 V-J signatures.

Using RNA transcripts as the source, TCR beta CDR3 regions were amplified. Primed by the HTBI set, a first-round RT-PCR was run on the TCR CDR3. TCRdb reprocessed the multiplex PCR reads with MiXCR, giving one entry per CDR3 protein. Of a few hundred thousand distinct CDR3 sequences in the sample, around 16% were seen once. The chain recombines TRBV6-1 with TRBJ2-1, with D unclear. Material: blood. The origin of this receptor is a man in his forties with Graves' hyperthyroidism. The CDR3 protein is CASRAGSTVGNEQFF. Written as DNA, the CDR3 is TGTGCCAGCAGGGCCGGATCTACCGTGGGGAATGAGCAGTTCTTC.